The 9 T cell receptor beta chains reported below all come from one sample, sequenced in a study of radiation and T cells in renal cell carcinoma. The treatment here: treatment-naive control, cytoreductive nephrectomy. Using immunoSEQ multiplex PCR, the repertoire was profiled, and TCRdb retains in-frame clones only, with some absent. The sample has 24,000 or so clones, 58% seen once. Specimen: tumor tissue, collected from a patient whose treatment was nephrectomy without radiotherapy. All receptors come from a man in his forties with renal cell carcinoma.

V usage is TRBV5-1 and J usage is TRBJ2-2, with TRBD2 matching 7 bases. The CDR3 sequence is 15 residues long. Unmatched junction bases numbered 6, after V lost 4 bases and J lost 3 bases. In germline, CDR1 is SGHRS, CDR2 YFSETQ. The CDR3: CASSAGDRDTGELFF. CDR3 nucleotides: TGCGCCAGCAGCGCGGGAGATAGGGACACCGGGGAGCTGTTTTTT. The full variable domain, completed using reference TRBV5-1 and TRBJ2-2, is KAGVTQTPRYLIKTRGQQVTLSCSPISGHRSVSWYQQTPGQGLQFLFEYFSETQRNKGNFPGRFSGRQFSNSRSEMNVSTLELGDSALYLCASSAGDRDTGELFFGEGSRLTVL.

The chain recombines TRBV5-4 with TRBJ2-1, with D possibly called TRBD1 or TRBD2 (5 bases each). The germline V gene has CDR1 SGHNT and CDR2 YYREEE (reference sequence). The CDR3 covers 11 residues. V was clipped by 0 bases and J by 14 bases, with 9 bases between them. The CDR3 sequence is CASSLGGEKFF. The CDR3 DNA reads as TGTGCCAGCAGCTTGGGAGGGGAAAAGTTCTTC.

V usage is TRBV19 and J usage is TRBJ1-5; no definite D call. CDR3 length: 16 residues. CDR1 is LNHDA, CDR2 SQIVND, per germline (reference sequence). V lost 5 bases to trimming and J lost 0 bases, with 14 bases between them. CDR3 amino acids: CASSSGGPGSNQPQHF. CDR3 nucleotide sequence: TGTGCCAGTAGTTCGGGCGGCCCGGGTAGCAATCAGCCCCAGCATTTT.

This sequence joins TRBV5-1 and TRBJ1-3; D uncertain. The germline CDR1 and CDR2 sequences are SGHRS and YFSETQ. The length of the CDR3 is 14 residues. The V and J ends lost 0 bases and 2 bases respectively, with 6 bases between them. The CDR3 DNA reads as TGCGCCAGCAGCTTGGCTGACACTGGAAACACCATATATTTT. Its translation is CASSLADTGNTIYF.

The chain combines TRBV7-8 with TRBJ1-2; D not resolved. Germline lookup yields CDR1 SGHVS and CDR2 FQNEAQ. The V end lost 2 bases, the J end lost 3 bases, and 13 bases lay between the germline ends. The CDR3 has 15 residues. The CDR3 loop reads CASSLNEPKHYGYTF. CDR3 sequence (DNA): TGTGCCAGCAGCTTAAACGAGCCAAAACACTATGGCTACACCTTC. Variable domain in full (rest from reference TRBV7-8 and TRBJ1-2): GAGVSQSPRYKVAKRGQDVALRCDPISGHVSLFWYQQALGQGPEFLTYFQNEAQLDKSGLPSDRFFAERPEGSVSTLKIQRTQQEDSAVYLCASSLNEPKHYGYTFGSGTRLTVV.

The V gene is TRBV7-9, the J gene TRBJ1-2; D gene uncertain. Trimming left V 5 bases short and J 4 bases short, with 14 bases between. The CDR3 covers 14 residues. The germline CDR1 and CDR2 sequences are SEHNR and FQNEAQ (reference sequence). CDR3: CASSGVPDFYGYTF. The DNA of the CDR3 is TGTGCCAGCAGCGGGGTCCCGGACTTCTATGGCTACACCTTC.

CDR3 sequence: CASSSWDRNYGYTF. CDR3 bases: TGTGCCAGCAGCTCTTGGGACAGGAACTATGGCTACACCTTC. The chain links TRBV11-2 to TRBJ1-2; 8 positions agree with TRBD1. CDR1 is SGHAT and CDR2 is FQNNGV in the germline V gene. This CDR3 has 14 residues. Trimming took 4 bases from V and 2 from J; bases not matched to a gene: 3.

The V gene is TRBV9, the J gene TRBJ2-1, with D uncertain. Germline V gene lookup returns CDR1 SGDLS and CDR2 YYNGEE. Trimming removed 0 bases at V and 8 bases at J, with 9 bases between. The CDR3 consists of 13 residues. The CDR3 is CASSVDGADEQFF. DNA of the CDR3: TGTGCCAGCAGCGTAGATGGTGCGGATGAGCAGTTCTTC. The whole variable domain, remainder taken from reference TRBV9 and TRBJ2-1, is DSGVTQTPKHLITATGQRVTLRCSPRSGDLSVYWYQQSLDQGLQFLIQYYNGEERAKGNILERFSAQQFPDLHSELNLSSLELGDSALYFCASSVDGADEQFFGPGTRLTVL.

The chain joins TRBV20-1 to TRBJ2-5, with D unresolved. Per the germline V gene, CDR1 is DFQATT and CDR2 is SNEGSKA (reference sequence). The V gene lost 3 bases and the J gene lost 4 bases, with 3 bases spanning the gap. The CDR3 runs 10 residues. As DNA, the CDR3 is TGCAGTGCTAGCTTAGAGACCCAGTACTTC. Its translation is CSASLETQYF.